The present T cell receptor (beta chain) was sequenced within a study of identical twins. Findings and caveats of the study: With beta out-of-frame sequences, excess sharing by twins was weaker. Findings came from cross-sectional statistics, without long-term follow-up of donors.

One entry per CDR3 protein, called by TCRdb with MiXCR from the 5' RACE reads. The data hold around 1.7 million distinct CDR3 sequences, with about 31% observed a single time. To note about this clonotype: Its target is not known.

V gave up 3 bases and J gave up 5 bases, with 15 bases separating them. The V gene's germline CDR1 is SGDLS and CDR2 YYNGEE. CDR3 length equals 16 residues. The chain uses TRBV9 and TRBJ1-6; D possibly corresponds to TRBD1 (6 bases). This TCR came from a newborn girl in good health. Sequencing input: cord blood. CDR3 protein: CASSDFGGIDNSPLHF. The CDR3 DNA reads TGTGCCAGCAGCGACTTCGGGGGCATTGATAATTCACCCCTCCACTTT.